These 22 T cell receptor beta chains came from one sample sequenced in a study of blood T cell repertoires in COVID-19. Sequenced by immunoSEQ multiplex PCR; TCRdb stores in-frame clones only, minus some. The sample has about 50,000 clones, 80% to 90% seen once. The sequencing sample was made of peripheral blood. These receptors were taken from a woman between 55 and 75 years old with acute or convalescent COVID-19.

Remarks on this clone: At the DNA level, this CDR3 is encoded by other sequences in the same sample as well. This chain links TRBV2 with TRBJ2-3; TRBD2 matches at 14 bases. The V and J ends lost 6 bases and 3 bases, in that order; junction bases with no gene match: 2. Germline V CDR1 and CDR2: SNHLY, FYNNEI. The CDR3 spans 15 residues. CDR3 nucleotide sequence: TGTGCCAGCAGCGGACTAGCGGGAGGTACAGATACGCAGTATTTT. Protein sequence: CASSGLAGGTDTQYF.

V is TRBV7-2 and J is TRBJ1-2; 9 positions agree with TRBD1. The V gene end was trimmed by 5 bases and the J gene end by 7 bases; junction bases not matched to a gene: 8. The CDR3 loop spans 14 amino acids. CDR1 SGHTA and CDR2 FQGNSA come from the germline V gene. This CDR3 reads CASSPGQGFFGYTF. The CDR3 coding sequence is TGTGCCAGCAGCCCGGGACAGGGCTTCTTTGGCTACACCTTC.

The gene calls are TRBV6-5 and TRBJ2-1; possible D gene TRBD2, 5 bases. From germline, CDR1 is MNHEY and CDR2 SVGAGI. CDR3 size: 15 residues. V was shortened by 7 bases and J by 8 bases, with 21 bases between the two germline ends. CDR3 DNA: TGTGCCAGCATCATTGGTTTAGCGCCCTGGGATGAGCAGTTCTTC. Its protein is CASIIGLAPWDEQFF.

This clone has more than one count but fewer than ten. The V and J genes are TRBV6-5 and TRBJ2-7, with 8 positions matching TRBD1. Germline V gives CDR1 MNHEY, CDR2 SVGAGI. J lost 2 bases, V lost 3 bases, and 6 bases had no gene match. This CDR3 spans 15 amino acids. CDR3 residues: CASSYNLGQAYEQYF. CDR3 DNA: TGTGCCAGCAGTTATAATCTGGGACAGGCCTACGAGCAGTACTTC.

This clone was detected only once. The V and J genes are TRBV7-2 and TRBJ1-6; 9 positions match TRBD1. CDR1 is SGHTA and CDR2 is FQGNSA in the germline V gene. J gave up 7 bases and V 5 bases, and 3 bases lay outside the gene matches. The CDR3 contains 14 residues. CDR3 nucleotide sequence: TGTGCCAGCAGCAGGGACAGGGCGAATTCACCCCTCCACTTT. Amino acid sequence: CASSRDRANSPLHF.

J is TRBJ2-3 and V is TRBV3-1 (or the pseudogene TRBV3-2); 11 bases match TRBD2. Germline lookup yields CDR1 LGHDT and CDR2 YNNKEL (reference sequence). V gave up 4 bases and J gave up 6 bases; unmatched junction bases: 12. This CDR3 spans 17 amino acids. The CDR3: CASSRRLAGGSPDTQYF. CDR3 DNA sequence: TGTGCCAGCAGCCGCCGGCTAGCGGGGGGTTCCCCGGATACGCAGTATTTT.

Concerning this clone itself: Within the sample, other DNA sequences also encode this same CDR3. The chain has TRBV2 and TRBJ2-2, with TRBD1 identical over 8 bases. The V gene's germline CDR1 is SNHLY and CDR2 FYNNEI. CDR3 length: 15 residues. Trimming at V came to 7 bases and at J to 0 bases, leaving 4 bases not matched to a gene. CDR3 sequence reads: CASTRTGTNTGELFF. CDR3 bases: TGTGCCAGCACCCGGACAGGGACGAACACCGGGGAGCTGTTTTTT. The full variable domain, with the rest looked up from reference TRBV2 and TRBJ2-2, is EPEVTQTPSHQVTQMGQEVILRCVPISNHLYFYWYRQILGQKVEFLVSFYNNEISEKSEIFDDQFSVERPDGSNFTLKIRSTKLEDSAMYFCASTRTGTNTGELFFGEGSRLTVL.

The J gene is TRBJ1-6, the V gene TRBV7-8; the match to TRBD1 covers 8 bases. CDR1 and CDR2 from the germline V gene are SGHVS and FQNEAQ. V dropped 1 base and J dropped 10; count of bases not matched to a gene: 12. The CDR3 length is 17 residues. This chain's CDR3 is CASSLGPRGQGKSPLHF. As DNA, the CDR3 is TGTGCCAGCAGCTTAGGGCCCAGGGGGCAAGGAAAATCACCCCTCCACTTT.

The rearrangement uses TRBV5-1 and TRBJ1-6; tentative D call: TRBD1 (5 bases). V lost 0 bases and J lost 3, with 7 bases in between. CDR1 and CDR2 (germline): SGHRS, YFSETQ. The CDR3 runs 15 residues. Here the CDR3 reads CASSLGQSYNSPLHF. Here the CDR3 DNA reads TGCGCCAGCAGCTTGGGACAGAGCTATAATTCACCCCTCCACTTT.

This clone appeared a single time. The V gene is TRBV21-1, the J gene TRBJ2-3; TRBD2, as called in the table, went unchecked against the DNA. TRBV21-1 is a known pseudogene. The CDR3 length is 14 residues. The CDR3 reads CASSKSGNTDTQYF. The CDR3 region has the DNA TGTGCCAGCAGCAAAAGCGGCAACACAGATACGCAGTATTTT.

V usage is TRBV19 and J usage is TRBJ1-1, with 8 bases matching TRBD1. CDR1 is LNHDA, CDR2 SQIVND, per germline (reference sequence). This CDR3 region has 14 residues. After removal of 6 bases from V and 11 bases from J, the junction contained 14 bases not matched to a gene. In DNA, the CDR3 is TGTGCCAGTAGACCCGGACAGGGAGGTCGGGGTGCTTTCTTT. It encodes CASRPGQGGRGAFF.

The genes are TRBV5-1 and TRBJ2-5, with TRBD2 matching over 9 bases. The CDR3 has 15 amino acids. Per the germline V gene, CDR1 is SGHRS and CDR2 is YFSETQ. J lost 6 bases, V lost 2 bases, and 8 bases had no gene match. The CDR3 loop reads CASSFGGGGEKTQYF. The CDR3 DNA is TGCGCCAGCAGCTTTGGTGGCGGGGGGGAGAAGACCCAGTACTTC. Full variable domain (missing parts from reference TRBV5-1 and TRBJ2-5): KAGVTQTPRYLIKTRGQQVTLSCSPISGHRSVSWYQQTPGQGLQFLFEYFSETQRNKGNFPGRFSGRQFSNSRSEMNVSTLELGDSALYLCASSFGGGGEKTQYFGPGTRLLVL.

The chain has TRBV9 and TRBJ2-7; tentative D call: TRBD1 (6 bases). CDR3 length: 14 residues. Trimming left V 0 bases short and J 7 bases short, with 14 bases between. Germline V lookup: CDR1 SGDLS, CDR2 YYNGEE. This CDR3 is CASSVATGLSEQYF. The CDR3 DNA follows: TGTGCCAGCAGCGTAGCTACAGGGTTGAGTGAGCAGTACTTC.

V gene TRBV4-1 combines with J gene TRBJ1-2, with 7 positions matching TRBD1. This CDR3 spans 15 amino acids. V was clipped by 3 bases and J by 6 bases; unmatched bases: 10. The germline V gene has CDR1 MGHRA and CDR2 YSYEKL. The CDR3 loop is CASSQVETGNNGYTF. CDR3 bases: TGCGCCAGCAGCCAGGTTGAGACAGGGAATAATGGCTACACCTTC.

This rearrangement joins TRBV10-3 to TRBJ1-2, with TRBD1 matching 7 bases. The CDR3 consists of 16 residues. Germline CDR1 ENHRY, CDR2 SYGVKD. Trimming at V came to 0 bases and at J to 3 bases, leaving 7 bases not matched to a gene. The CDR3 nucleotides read TGTGCCATCAGTGAGTCTTCAACCGGGACAGACTATGGCTACACCTTC. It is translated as CAISESSTGTDYGYTF.

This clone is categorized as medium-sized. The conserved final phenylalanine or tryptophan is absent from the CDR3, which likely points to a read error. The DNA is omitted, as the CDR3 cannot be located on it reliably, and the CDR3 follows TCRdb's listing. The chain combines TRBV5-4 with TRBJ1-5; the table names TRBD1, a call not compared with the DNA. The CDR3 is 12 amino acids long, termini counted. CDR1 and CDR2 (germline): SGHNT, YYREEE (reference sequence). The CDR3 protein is CASSFGQGFAAV.

The CDR3 reads CASSQDNQRGYNEQFF. The CDR3, as DNA: TGTGCCAGCAGCCAAGATAATCAGCGGGGCTACAATGAGCAGTTCTTC. The chain has TRBV4-2 and TRBJ2-1, with TRBD2 identical over 7 bases. This CDR3 is 16 amino acids long. V lost 0 bases to trimming and J lost 3 bases; unmatched junction nucleotides: 5. Germline V gives CDR1 LGHNA, CDR2 YNFKEQ.

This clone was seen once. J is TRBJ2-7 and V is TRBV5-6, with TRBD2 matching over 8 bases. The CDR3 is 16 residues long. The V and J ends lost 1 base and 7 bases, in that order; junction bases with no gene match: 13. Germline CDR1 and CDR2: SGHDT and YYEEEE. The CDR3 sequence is CASSLPKLLAVREQYF. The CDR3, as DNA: TGTGCCAGCAGCTTGCCCAAGCTACTAGCGGTGAGGGAGCAGTACTTC.

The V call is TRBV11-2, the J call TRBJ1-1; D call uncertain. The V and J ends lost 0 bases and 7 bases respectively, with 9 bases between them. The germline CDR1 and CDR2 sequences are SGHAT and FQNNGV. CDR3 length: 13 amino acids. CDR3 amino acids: CASSLEVGSEAFF. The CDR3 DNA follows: TGTGCCAGCAGCTTAGAGGTCGGGAGTGAAGCTTTCTTT.

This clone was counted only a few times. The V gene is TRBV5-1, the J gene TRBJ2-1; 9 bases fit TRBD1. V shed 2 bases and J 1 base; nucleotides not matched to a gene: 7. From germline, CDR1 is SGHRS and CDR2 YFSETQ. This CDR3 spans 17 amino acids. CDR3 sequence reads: CASSFPKTGGSYNEQFF. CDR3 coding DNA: TGCGCCAGCAGCTTCCCCAAGACAGGGGGATCCTACAATGAGCAGTTCTTC.

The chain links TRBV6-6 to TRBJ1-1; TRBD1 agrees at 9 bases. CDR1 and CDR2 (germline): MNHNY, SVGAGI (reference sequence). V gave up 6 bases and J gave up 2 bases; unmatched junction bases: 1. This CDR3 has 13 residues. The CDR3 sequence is CASRDRGNTEAFF. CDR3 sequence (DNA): TGTGCCAGCAGGGACAGGGGCAACACTGAAGCTTTCTTT.

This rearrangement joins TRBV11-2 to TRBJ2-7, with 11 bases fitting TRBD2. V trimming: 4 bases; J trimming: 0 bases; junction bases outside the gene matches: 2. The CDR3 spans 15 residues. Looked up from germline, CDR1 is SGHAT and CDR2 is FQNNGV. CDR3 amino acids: CASSSLAGGSYEQYF. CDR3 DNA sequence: TGTGCCAGCAGCTCTCTAGCGGGAGGCTCCTACGAGCAGTACTTC.